The 31 T cell receptor beta chains given below trace back to one sample, sequenced in a study of blood T cell repertoires in COVID-19. Sequencing was performed with immunoSEQ multiplex PCR; in TCRdb, only in-frame clones are kept and a portion is missing. The top ten clones hold nearly 10% of a sample with just over 150,000 clones, 75% to 85% of them seen once. The sequenced material came from peripheral blood. The receptors were gathered from a woman between 45 and 60 years old with acute or convalescent COVID-19.

This chain connects TRBV7-9 to TRBJ1-2; no definite D call. The V and J ends lost 2 bases and 4 bases respectively, with 14 bases between them. Germline V gene data show CDR1 as SEHNR and CDR2 as FQNEAQ (reference sequence). The CDR3 is 15 residues long. CDR3 in amino acids: CASSLPEAGGYGYTF. DNA of the CDR3: TGTGCCAGCAGCTTACCGGAAGCGGGAGGCTATGGCTACACCTTC.

This clone was found a few times. The chain has TRBV19 and TRBJ2-2; 10 bases align to TRBD1. The CDR3 covers 18 residues. CDR1 is LNHDA, CDR2 SQIVND, per germline (reference sequence). V gave up 4 bases and J gave up 3 bases; unmatched junction bases: 11. DNA for the CDR3: TGTGCCAGTAGTACAGCCGGGACAGGGGTTCCCCACACCGGGGAGCTGTTTTTT. Its translation is CASSTAGTGVPHTGELFF.

This chain connects TRBV6-5 to TRBJ1-4; maybe TRBD1 (6 bases). There are 16 residues in the CDR3. Trimming took off 2 bases at V and 3 bases at J, with 13 bases between the two ends. Germline CDR1 is MNHEY and CDR2 is SVGAGI. The CDR3 region is CASSYTSGHPNEKLFF. The CDR3 nucleotides read TGTGCCAGCAGTTACACGTCGGGACATCCTAATGAAAAACTGTTTTTT.

V usage is TRBV6-2 or TRBV6-3 and J usage is TRBJ2-1, with TRBD2 matching over 7 bases. The V segment lost 1 base and the J segment 0 bases; nucleotides outside the gene matches: 6. Germline CDR1 and CDR2: MNHEY and SVGEGT. This CDR3 is 17 amino acids long. CDR3 coding DNA: TGTGCCAGCAGTTACTGGGGATGGGGGGGCTCCTACAATGAGCAGTTCTTC. Translated: CASSYWGWGGSYNEQFF.

The sample holds one count of this clone. The chain recombines TRBV6-5 with TRBJ1-5; D remains ambiguous. The germline V and J ends were trimmed by 6 bases and 5 bases, with 17 bases remaining between them. CDR1 is MNHEY and CDR2 is SVGAGI in the germline V gene. This CDR3 spans 15 amino acids. The CDR3 reads CASRGGDGHYQPQHF. Written as DNA, the CDR3 is TGTGCCAGCAGAGGAGGTGACGGCCACTATCAGCCCCAGCATTTT.

The chain joins TRBV19 to TRBJ2-5, with a tentative D call TRBD1 (6 bases). The length of the CDR3 is 13 residues. Trimming took 6 bases from V and 2 from J, leaving 10 bases between them. Germline V gene sequence: CDR1 LNHDA, CDR2 SQIVND (reference sequence). The CDR3: CASSPGTQETQYF. CDR3 DNA: TGTGCCAGTAGCCCCGGGACACAAGAGACCCAGTACTTC.

V usage is TRBV11-2 and J usage is TRBJ2-3, with 12 positions matching TRBD1. In germline, CDR1 is SGHAT, CDR2 FQNNGV. The CDR3 loop spans 15 amino acids. Trimming took 7 bases from V and 4 from J; bases not matched to a gene: 6. In nucleotides, the CDR3 is TGTGCCAGCACCCGGGACAGGGGGCGAGCAGATACGCAGTATTTT. It codes for CASTRDRGRADTQYF.

The V and J genes are TRBV28 and TRBJ2-7; D is perhaps TRBD2 (5 bases). V shed 1 base and J shed 3 bases, with 10 bases lying between them. Germline loops: CDR1 MDHEN, CDR2 SYDVKM. The CDR3 runs to 14 residues. As DNA, the CDR3 is TGTGCCAGCAGTTTATACCCGGCGGGCTACGAGCAGTACTTC. It codes for CASSLYPAGYEQYF.

CDR3 protein: CASSLFPSGGNEQFF. The CDR3 DNA reads TGTGCCAGCAGCTTATTCCCTAGCGGGGGCAATGAGCAGTTCTTC. V is TRBV7-9 and J is TRBJ2-1; 10 positions match TRBD2. CDR1 is SEHNR and CDR2 is FQNEAQ in the germline V gene (reference sequence). CDR3 length equals 15 residues. The ends lost 2 bases at V and 6 bases at J; junction bases unmatched: 4.

The V and J genes are TRBV29-1 and TRBJ1-2; a weak D match, TRBD1 (6 bases). From germline, CDR1 is SQVTM and CDR2 ANQGSEA. The CDR3 is made up of 12 amino acids. Here the CDR3 DNA reads TGCAGTGCTCGGACAGCAGGCTATGGCTACACCTTC. Translated: CSARTAGYGYTF.

The gene calls are TRBV6-5 and TRBJ2-1; 8 bases match TRBD1. The CDR3 is 15 amino acids. Germline V gives CDR1 MNHEY, CDR2 SVGAGI. J lost 2 bases, V lost 2 bases, and 2 bases had no gene match. The CDR3 DNA is TGTGCCAGCAGTTACGGGACAGGAACCTACAATGAGCAGTTCTTC. Amino acids: CASSYGTGTYNEQFF.

As concerns this clone: One end of the junction fails to match germline, which may point to a read error. The V gene is TRBV6-5, the J gene TRBJ1-2; D uncertain. Germline values: CDR1 MNHEY, CDR2 SVGAGI. The CDR3 sequence is 15 residues long. The CDR3 DNA sequence: TGTGTCAGCAGGACTGCGGGTACTTCGAACTATGGCTACACCTTC. Its protein product is CVSRTAGTSNYGYTF.

The J gene is TRBJ2-3, the V gene TRBV5-1, with 7 nucleotides matching TRBD2. CDR3 length: 15 amino acids. Trimming cost V 0 bases and J 1 base; bases outside gene matches: 2. Germline CDR1 SGHRS, CDR2 YFSETQ. The CDR3 here is CASSLDAGGTDTQYF. CDR3 in DNA: TGCGCCAGCAGCTTGGACGCGGGGGGCACAGATACGCAGTATTTT.

The CDR3 is CASTPFRGGYSNQPQHF. In DNA, the CDR3 is TGTGCCAGTACCCCATTCCGGGGGGGGTATAGCAATCAGCCCCAGCATTTT. V is TRBV19 and J is TRBJ1-5; a possible D gene is TRBD1 (5 bases). The CDR3 runs 17 residues. With 7 bases removed from V and 0 bases from J, the gap between germline ends came to 19 bases. Germline-derived CDR1 and CDR2 are LNHDA and SQIVND (reference sequence).

CDR3 region: CASSLVGSSYEQYF. DNA for the CDR3: TGTGCCAGCAGCCTGGTCGGGAGCTCCTACGAGCAGTACTTC. V gene TRBV7-8 combines with J gene TRBJ2-7; a weak D match, TRBD2 (6 bases). Germline lookup yields CDR1 SGHVS and CDR2 FQNEAQ. V gave up 5 bases and J gave up 0 bases, with 11 bases separating them. This CDR3 comprises 14 residues.

The chain combines TRBV6-5 with TRBJ2-2, with 8 bases aligning to TRBD2. CDR1 and CDR2 (germline): MNHEY, SVGAGI. There are 15 residues in the CDR3. The V and J ends lost 7 bases and 6 bases, in that order; junction bases with no gene match: 10. The CDR3 coding sequence is TGTGCCAGCACCCCCCGGACTAGCCTAGCCGGGGAGCTGTTTTTT. Translation gives CASTPRTSLAGELFF.

The rearrangement joins TRBV14 to TRBJ1-4; 11 bases are a match to TRBD1. V lost 3 bases to trimming and J lost 7 bases; unmatched junction nucleotides: 7. The CDR3 consists of 16 residues. The germline V gene encodes CDR1 SGHDN and CDR2 FVKESK. The CDR3 DNA is TGTGCCAGCAGCCATTATCGGGACAGGGGGAGTGAAAAACTGTTTTTT. It encodes CASSHYRDRGSEKLFF.

This clone came up once. The chain has TRBV29-1 and TRBJ2-7; the D is unclear. The germline V and J ends were trimmed by 4 bases and 2 bases, with 15 bases remaining between them. The length of the CDR3 is 14 residues. Germline-derived CDR1 and CDR2 are SQVTM and ANQGSEA. The CDR3 protein is CSVGFGQVPYEQYF. CDR3 nucleotides: TGCAGCGTTGGATTTGGGCAGGTCCCCTACGAGCAGTACTTC.

The chain recombines TRBV3-1 (or the pseudogene TRBV3-2) with TRBJ2-5; TRBD2 aligns across 7 bases. This CDR3 comprises 16 residues. With V trimmed by 1 base and J by 5 bases, 10 bases remained unmatched. Germline loops: CDR1 LGHDT, CDR2 YNNKEL (reference sequence). The CDR3 reads CASSQVLAGVDETQYF. The CDR3 DNA reads TGTGCCAGCAGCCAAGTTCTGGCGGGAGTGGATGAGACCCAGTACTTC.

This clone has just one count. The CDR3 coding sequence is TGTGCCAGCAGTTTAACCCCGGGACAGGAGAACTACACCTTC. The encoded protein is CASSLTPGQENYTF. The J gene is TRBJ1-2, the V gene TRBV28; 8 nucleotides align to TRBD1. The CDR3 is 14 residues long. The germline V gene has CDR1 MDHEN and CDR2 SYDVKM. Germline trimming cut 2 bases from V and 10 bases from J; bases unmatched to any gene: 9.

The chain joins TRBV5-1 to TRBJ2-1, with TRBD2 identical over 7 bases. There are 15 residues in the CDR3. J gave up 1 base and V 4 bases, and 5 bases lay outside the gene matches. Per germline, CDR1 SGHRS and CDR2 YFSETQ. CDR3 sequence: CASSRSGGSYNEQFF. In DNA form, the CDR3 reads TGCGCCAGCAGCCGGTCGGGGGGTTCCTACAATGAGCAGTTCTTC.

This clone has more than one count but fewer than ten. The chain is built from TRBV3-1 (or the pseudogene TRBV3-2) and TRBJ1-5; D ambiguous. CDR1 is LGHDT, CDR2 YNNKEL, per germline (reference sequence). Deletions cut 4 bases from V and 7 bases from J, with 14 bases between. The CDR3 contains 14 residues. Written as DNA, the CDR3 is TGTGCCAGCAGCCCTAACTCGGCGAGGCAGCCCCAGCATTTT. Translation: CASSPNSARQPQHF.

This chain joins TRBV7-6 and TRBJ1-3, with TRBD1 as a possible D gene (5 bases). The V gene's germline CDR1 is SGHVS and CDR2 FNYEAQ. The CDR3 length is 16 residues. Between the trimmed V and J ends, which lost 2 bases and 3 bases, there was a span of 14 bases. CDR3 in amino acids: CASSLLGGAVGNTIYF. DNA for the CDR3: TGTGCCAGCAGCTTACTCGGTGGGGCGGTTGGAAACACCATATATTTT.

The V and J genes are TRBV6-5 and TRBJ2-7, with D perhaps TRBD2 (5 bases). The V end was cut by 6 bases, the J end by 3 bases, with 9 bases between. The CDR3 spans 12 residues. Germline V CDR1 and CDR2: MNHEY, SVGAGI. CDR3 nucleotide sequence: TGTGCCAGCAGGGTAGGGAGCTACGAGCAGTACTTC. Translation gives CASRVGSYEQYF.

The rearrangement uses TRBV30 and TRBJ1-1; D unresolved. The length of the CDR3 is 14 residues. The germline gives CDR1 GTSNPN, CDR2 SVGIG (reference sequence). Trimming took off 2 bases at V and 6 bases at J, with 16 bases between the two ends. CDR3 residues: CAWSLSGGLAEAFF. The CDR3 nucleotides are TGTGCCTGGAGTTTAAGTGGCGGGCTCGCTGAAGCTTTCTTT. The full variable domain, rest sourced from reference TRBV30 and TRBJ1-1, is SQTIHQWPATLVQPVGSPLSLECTVEGTSNPNLYWYRQAAGRGLQLLFYSVGIGQISSEVPQNLSASRPQDRQFILSSKKLLLSDSGFYLCAWSLSGGLAEAFFGQGTRLTVV.

Here the CDR3 reads CASSGLDRVAKNIQYF. Written as DNA, the CDR3 is TGTGCCAGCAGCGGCCTGGACAGGGTCGCCAAAAACATTCAGTACTTC. J is TRBJ2-4 and V is TRBV21-1; whether TRBD1, the table's D call, matches the DNA was not checked. TRBV21-1 has pseudogene status. The CDR3 runs 16 residues.

The chain employs TRBV10-3 and TRBJ2-1, with TRBD2 matching over 9 bases. After removal of 10 bases from V and 10 bases from J, the junction contained 20 bases not matched to a gene. Germline V gene data show CDR1 as ENHRY and CDR2 as SYGVKD. CDR3 length: 16 residues. DNA of the CDR3: TGTGCCACCAACCGACTAGCGGATCCTCTTATGGGGGAGCAGTTCTTC. Translating it yields CATNRLADPLMGEQFF.

The chain links TRBV19 to TRBJ1-1; 9 bases agree with TRBD1. J was trimmed by 0 bases and V by 5 bases; bases with no gene match: 4. The V gene's germline CDR1 is LNHDA and CDR2 SQIVND (reference sequence). The CDR3 is 15 amino acids. The CDR3 DNA follows: TGTGCCAGTAGTCCGGGACAGGGCGTGAACACTGAAGCTTTCTTT. It encodes CASSPGQGVNTEAFF.

This clone was recorded a few times. J is TRBJ2-2 and V is TRBV7-2; possible D gene TRBD1, 5 bases. The CDR3 has 15 residues. Deletions cut 5 bases from V and 0 bases from J, with 10 bases between. Germline assignment: CDR1 SGHTA and CDR2 FQGNSA. The chain's CDR3 is CASSTKTANTGELFF. The CDR3 DNA follows: TGTGCCAGCAGCACAAAGACAGCGAACACCGGGGAGCTGTTTTTT.

The chain combines TRBV5-4 with TRBJ1-1, with D uncertain. Trimming cost V 4 bases and J 2 bases, with 9 bases left between them. The CDR3 consists of 13 residues. The germline CDR1 and CDR2 sequences are SGHNT and YYREEE (reference sequence). The CDR3 loop reads CASSGTANTEAFF. DNA for the CDR3: TGTGCCAGCAGCGGAACAGCTAACACTGAAGCTTTCTTT.

The V gene is TRBV30, the J gene TRBJ2-3; 7 nucleotides align to TRBD1. Trimming at V came to 0 bases and at J to 5 bases, leaving 5 bases not matched to a gene. Germline CDR1 is GTSNPN and CDR2 is SVGIG (reference sequence). The CDR3 length is 14 residues. CDR3 DNA: TGTGCCTGGAGTGTAGGGGGCAGCCAAGATACGCAGTATTTT. Translation gives CAWSVGGSQDTQYF.